This TCR beta chain stems from a study of shared clonotypes between healthy human individuals. Background on the study: Each donor's CD4 naive and CD4 memory cells filled three plates apiece, CD8 naive two, and CD8 memory one.

Genomic DNA from each subset was divided evenly over several immunoSEQ plates. The authors' processing: ImmunoSEQ junction-only sequences lacked quality scores, so their filtering differed. The repertoire was sequenced with immunoSEQ multiplex PCR; TCRdb's copy has only in-frame clones and lacks some. The DNA was the basis for D and trimming; V, J and clone size are from that table. The table has some 2,000,000 clones, 85% to 95% seen once. CDR1 is GTSNPN and CDR2 is SVGIG in the germline V gene (reference sequence). Trimming at V came to 0 bases and at J to 6 bases, leaving 13 bases not matched to a gene. The CDR3 extends over 17 amino acids. About this clone: Antigen specificity is unknown.

General observations from the study: A limitation of the genetic and exposure-history diversity represented arose from few donors.

The clonotype comes from a man aged 18 to 35 in good health. The V call is TRBV30, the J call TRBJ2-4, with TRBD1 matching 8 bases. Sequencing used naive CD4+ T cells sorted from blood. Sample subset: CD45RA+ positively selected. The CDR3 coding sequence is TGTGCCTGGAGTGTAGGGCAGGGGGCGAATAGGGGAAACATTCAGTACTTC. Translating gives CAWSVGQGANRGNIQYF.